This TCR beta chain emerged from a study of primary melanoma T cells and metastatic recurrence (dated by TCRdb to about 2020). A note on the overall study: The cohort comprised just under 200 primary melanomas of stage T2 to T4, with thickness greater than 1 mm. Whether patient outcome could be predicted by T-cell fraction and T-cell repertoire clonality in primary melanoma tumors was the question this study put to the test. The T-cell fraction measured by TCR beta sequencing was weighed against progression-free survival, the clinical outcome chosen for the comparison. Histopathological grading of tumor-infiltrating lymphocytes was compared with the T-cell fraction derived from sequencing. The paper as a whole reports these results and caveats: Progression-free survival prediction was reportedly improved more by adding T-cell fraction to tumor thickness than by adding any other histopathological variable. Regardless of nodal disease, mitotic rate or ulceration status, a T-cell fraction above 20% appeared to be protective. The authors presented an effective T-cell-mediated antitumor response in primary melanoma only as a suggestion and not as a demonstrated mechanism. The tumor T-cell fraction reportedly predicted progression-free survival independently of thickness, ulceration, mitotic rate and age.

The junction shows trimming of 1 base on V and 6 bases on J, plus 19 bases between the germline ends. The CDR3 runs 17 residues from the cysteine to the phenylalanine. The retained sequence is limited to the CDR3, 51 bases, with the frame set at the first base. The germline V gene gives CDR1 as KGHSH and CDR2 as LQKENI. This clone was observed a handful of times. Its specific antigen is unknown. No much larger clonotype is one base removed from it; base qualities were not supplied. The primary melanoma of each patient had been surgically resected and was considered potentially curable but at risk of metastatic recurrence. Receptor amplification or capture employed the immunoSEQ multiplex PCR assay. High-throughput sequencing of the T-cell receptor beta chain was performed on primary melanoma tumor tissue. On the study's bioinformatics: Repertoire analyses included TCRB CDR3 sharing between samples and the distribution of insertions and deletions. A gradient-boosted model ranked the predictive value of the T-cell fraction against histopathological variables. Drawn from immuneACCESS, this table holds only the in-frame rearrangements with V and J called that TCRdb kept. Clones are partly lost; checked studies trace under half to an unresolved V gene and leave the rest unexplained. That table gives V, J and clone size, and the DNA gave D and trimming. This sample gives 900 to 1,300 clones in total; roughly 80% of them show up just once. Approximately 4.8% of the sample lies in the top ten.

The sample taken for sequencing was melanoma tumor tissue. The clonotype comes from a human donor with melanoma. Recombination joined TRBV18 with TRBJ2-1; the D segment could be TRBD1, given 6 matching bases. The encoded CDR3 is CASSPRPGEITSNEQFF. In nucleotides, the sequence is TGTGCCAGCTCACCACGCCCAGGGGAGATTACGAGCAATGAGCAGTTCTTC.